These 21 T cell receptor beta chains were all obtained from the same sample, sequenced in a study of T cells in Graves' hyperthyroidism and ophthalmopathy. Regions amplified from RNA transcripts were the TCR beta CDR3 regions. An initial round of RT-PCR targeting the TCR CDR3 relied on the HTBI primer set. Each CDR3 protein is one row after TCRdb ran MiXCR on the multiplex PCR reads. The sample has roughly 360,000 distinct CDR3 sequences; approximately 12% are singletons. Sequencing was done on a sample of blood. These receptors all come from a man aged 25 to 40 with Graves' hyperthyroidism that later progressed to Graves' ophthalmopathy.

This clonotype occurred many times. The rearrangement uses TRBV5-1 and TRBJ1-2, with 7 bases that match TRBD1. V shed 0 bases, J shed 8 bases, and the junction held 10 bases outside the gene matches. The V gene's germline CDR1 is SGHRS and CDR2 YFSETQ. CDR3 length: 15 amino acids. CDR3 region: CASSLGGQANMGYTF. The CDR3 DNA reads as TGCGCCAGCAGCTTGGGAGGACAGGCTAATATGGGCTACACCTTC.

The rearrangement joins TRBV30 to TRBJ1-2; maybe TRBD1 (6 bases). Per the germline V gene, CDR1 is GTSNPN and CDR2 is SVGIG (reference sequence). The CDR3 consists of 16 residues. The ends were cut back, 1 base at V and 6 bases at J, with 21 bases in the middle. DNA of the CDR3: TGTGCCTGGAGTGAGCCCCATCCGACAGGCATTGATGGCTACACCTTC. Its protein product is CAWSEPHPTGIDGYTF.

This clonotype was counted ten times or more. The genes are TRBV12-3 or TRBV12-4 and TRBJ2-2; D is ambiguous. V dropped 6 bases and J dropped 8 bases, with 10 bases sitting between them. The CDR3 spans 12 residues. The CDR3 DNA sequence: TGTGCCAGCAGACTCTTCCCTGGGGAGCTGTTTTTT. It encodes CASRLFPGELFF.

CDR3 loop: CASSSLTSGAADTQYF. CDR3 coding DNA: TGTGCCAGCAGCTCCCTCACTAGCGGGGCGGCAGATACGCAGTATTTT. The chain is built from TRBV7-3 and TRBJ2-3, with 10 bases that match TRBD2. Germline V lookup: CDR1 SGHTA, CDR2 FQGTGA. The CDR3 extends over 16 amino acids. The V gene end was trimmed by 4 bases and the J gene end by 4 bases; junction bases not matched to a gene: 8.

Ten or more counts support this clonotype. This chain joins TRBV3-1 and TRBJ2-2; 9 bases align to TRBD2. Germline V gene data show CDR1 as LGHDT and CDR2 as YNNKEL (reference sequence). The length of the CDR3 is 13 residues. J lost 3 bases, V lost 11 bases, and 4 bases had no gene match. The CDR3 here is CAVAGDHTGELFF. In nucleotides, the CDR3 is TGTGCCGTAGCGGGGGACCACACCGGGGAGCTGTTTTTT.

The chain links TRBV19 to TRBJ2-6; no firm D call. This CDR3 region has 14 residues. V lost 5 bases and J lost 7, with 12 bases in between. Germline V gene data show CDR1 as LNHDA and CDR2 as SQIVND (reference sequence). CDR3 loop: CASSSRRTANVLTF. The CDR3 nucleotides read TGTGCCAGTAGTTCGCGACGGACCGCCAACGTCCTGACTTTC.

The rearrangement uses TRBV6-2 or TRBV6-3 and TRBJ2-3, with 14 bases lining up with TRBD2. Per the germline V gene, CDR1 is MNHEY and CDR2 is SVGEGT. The CDR3 has 16 amino acids. The ends lost 5 bases at V and 2 bases at J; junction bases unmatched: 3. The CDR3 nucleotides are TGTGCCAGCAGTGGGACTAGCGGGGGTGCCACAGATACGCAGTATTTT. Its protein product is CASSGTSGGATDTQYF.

This clonotype was detected many times. V usage is TRBV27 and J usage is TRBJ1-5, with D unclear. This CDR3 is 14 amino acids long. CDR1 is MNHEY, CDR2 SMNVEV, per germline (reference sequence). V was trimmed by 3 bases and J by 3 bases, leaving 9 bases between them. This CDR3 is CASSFHATNQPQHF. The CDR3 DNA sequence: TGTGCCAGCAGTTTTCACGCTACCAATCAGCCCCAGCATTTT.

This clonotype was seen ten or more times. The genes are TRBV28 and TRBJ1-6, with 8 positions matching TRBD1. The J segment lost 7 bases and the V segment lost 5 bases, leaving 7 bases of the junction unmatched. In germline, CDR1 is MDHEN, CDR2 SYDVKM. This CDR3 contains 15 residues. The CDR3 DNA reads TGTGCCAGCAGTACTCGGACAGGGTTCAATTCACCCCTCCACTTT. Residues: CASSTRTGFNSPLHF.

This clonotype was seen at least ten times. This chain joins TRBV3-1 and TRBJ2-7; 9 bases fit TRBD1. The CDR3 has 15 amino acids. V lost 1 base, J lost 2 bases, and 3 bases stayed unmatched. The germline V gene encodes CDR1 LGHDT and CDR2 YNNKEL (reference sequence). The CDR3 coding sequence is TGTGCCAGCAGCCAAGTACAGGGGGCAGCCTACGAGCAGTACTTC. It yields the protein CASSQVQGAAYEQYF.

The CDR3 spells CSVEEIGFWGANEQFF. In DNA form, the CDR3 reads TGCAGCGTTGAGGAAATCGGTTTTTGGGGGGCCAATGAGCAGTTCTTC. The chain has TRBV29-1 and TRBJ2-1; the D call may be TRBD1 or TRBD2 (6 bases each). The ends were cut back, 3 bases at V and 6 bases at J, with 21 bases in the middle. The CDR3 is 16 residues long. The germline V gene has CDR1 SQVTM and CDR2 ANQGSEA.

In this sample, this clonotype turned up a few times. The CDR3 region has the DNA TGCAGTGCTAGGCTAATGCGTGAGCAGTTCTTC. It specifies CSARLMREQFF. V gene TRBV20-1 combines with J gene TRBJ2-1, with D hard to call. The CDR3 consists of 11 residues. V was trimmed by 3 bases and J by 9 bases, leaving 9 bases between them. The germline V gene has CDR1 DFQATT and CDR2 SNEGSKA (reference sequence).

V gene TRBV19 combines with J gene TRBJ1-6; D is unclear. Germline lookup yields CDR1 LNHDA and CDR2 SQIVND (reference sequence). CDR3 length equals 14 residues. The V and J ends lost 3 bases and 9 bases respectively, with 12 bases between them. The CDR3 is CASSIRGDGSPLHF. The CDR3 coding sequence is TGTGCCAGTAGTATCCGGGGAGACGGTTCACCCCTCCACTTT.

This clonotype was seen ten or more times. This sequence joins TRBV24-1 and TRBJ2-3, with 11 bases that match TRBD2. This CDR3 has 15 residues. J gave up 4 bases and V 7 bases, and 6 bases lay outside the gene matches. Per the germline V gene, CDR1 is KGHDR and CDR2 is SFDVKD. The CDR3 is CATSRGLADADTQYF. The CDR3 DNA reads as TGTGCCACCAGCCGGGGACTAGCGGATGCAGATACGCAGTATTTT.

This clonotype turned up a few times. V usage is TRBV20-1 and J usage is TRBJ2-7, with TRBD2 matching over 8 bases. There are 15 residues in the CDR3. J lost 2 bases, V lost 0 bases, and 6 bases had no gene match. Germline values: CDR1 DFQATT, CDR2 SNEGSKA (reference sequence). The CDR3 is CSARDSAGVTYEQYF. Here the CDR3 DNA reads TGCAGTGCTAGAGATTCAGCGGGGGTTACCTACGAGCAGTACTTC.

This clonotype was recorded at least ten times. The chain combines TRBV5-1 with TRBJ2-5, with D unresolved. CDR1 and CDR2 from the germline V gene are SGHRS and YFSETQ. There are 12 residues in the CDR3. V shed 0 bases and J shed 5 bases, with 5 bases lying between them. CDR3 nucleotides: TGCGCCAGCAGCTTGGGGGATGAGACCCAGTACTTC. Amino acids: CASSLGDETQYF.

This clonotype showed up just a few times. The genes are TRBV5-1 and TRBJ2-1; 9 bases line up with TRBD1. The germline V gene has CDR1 SGHRS and CDR2 YFSETQ. The CDR3 is 13 residues long. J gave up 6 bases and V 5 bases, and 3 bases lay outside the gene matches. The CDR3 DNA is TGCGCCAGCAGGGGACAGGGACTCAATGAGCAGTTCTTC. Encoded protein: CASRGQGLNEQFF.

In this sample, this clonotype turned up many times. One end of the junction fails to match germline, which may point to a read error. The chain carries TRBV7-9 and TRBJ2-7, with D maybe TRBD1 (6 bases). This CDR3 has 13 amino acids. Germline V gene data show CDR1 as SEHNR and CDR2 as FQNEAQ (reference sequence). CDR3 sequence reads: CASSLGTEYGQYF. Written as DNA, the CDR3 is TGTGCCAGCAGCTTAGGGACAGAATACGGGCAGTACTTC.

This clonotype appeared many times. The chain joins TRBV20-1 to TRBJ2-7; perhaps TRBD2 as D (6 bases). Germline V gene data show CDR1 as DFQATT and CDR2 as SNEGSKA (reference sequence). This CDR3 is built from 14 residues. Trimming left V 1 base short and J 4 bases short, with 14 bases between. The DNA of the CDR3 is TGCAGTGCTAGAGGGCGGGGTGGAGGATACGAGCAGTACTTC. This sequence encodes CSARGRGGGYEQYF.

At least ten counts were recorded for this clonotype. CDR3 nucleotide sequence: TGTGCCTGGGCCGACACCTATCAGCCCCAGCATTTT. It specifies CAWADTYQPQHF. The V gene is TRBV30, the J gene TRBJ1-5, with D unresolved. CDR1 and CDR2 from the germline V gene are GTSNPN and SVGIG (reference sequence). V was shortened by 5 bases and J by 5 bases, with 10 bases between the two germline ends. This CDR3 has 12 amino acids.

This clonotype was seen repeatedly, ten times or more. This chain joins TRBV28 and TRBJ1-5, with 7 bases identical to TRBD1. The CDR3 contains 15 residues. Germline V gene data show CDR1 as MDHEN and CDR2 as SYDVKM. V gave up 2 bases and J gave up 6 bases; unmatched junction bases: 7. The CDR3 loop is CASSLKQGWTQPQHF. In nucleotides, the CDR3 is TGTGCCAGCAGTTTAAAACAGGGGTGGACTCAGCCCCAGCATTTT.